The T cell receptor (beta chain) under discussion was sequenced for a study of T-cell reconstitution after alpha-beta-depleted transplantation in children. This clonotype occurred a few times. This CDR3 comprises 15 residues. The ends lost 5 bases at V and 9 bases at J; junction bases unmatched: 8. The germline CDR1 and CDR2 sequences are SGHRS and YFSETQ. TCRbeta library construction was performed incorporating unique molecular identifiers. Each CDR3 protein gets one entry after TCRdb re-called the PCR reads with MiXCR. Of about 360,000 distinct CDR3 sequences in the sample, about 14% were seen once.

V and J are TRBV5-1 and TRBJ1-6, with 10 bases that match TRBD1. The sequencing used PBMCs, collected from the stem cell graft. This receptor was taken from a human donor who donated a stem cell graft to a child with Fanconi anemia. CDR3 region: CASSLRQGATSPLHF. Here the CDR3 DNA reads TGCGCCAGCAGTCTCAGACAGGGGGCGACTTCACCCCTCCACTTT.